This T cell receptor (beta chain) was sequenced in a study of cytomegalovirus exposure and HLA in healthy donors. General study results and limits: Presence/absence analyses treated sequencing depth as roughly uniform across donors.

V dropped 6 bases and J dropped 1 base, with 18 bases sitting between them. The germline gives CDR1 SGHAT, CDR2 FQNNGV. The CDR3 extends over 16 amino acids. With respect to this clone: As yet, its antigen is unknown.

The primer mix had 60 Vbeta and 13 Jbeta primers. Here immunoSEQ multiplex PCR was the method, and the copy in TCRdb shows in-frame clones only, minus some. Seen here are 150,000 or so clones, about 75% observed once, and the top ten hold around 3.4%. The chain recombines TRBV11-2 with TRBJ2-5; D is possibly TRBD2 (7 bases). The receptor was isolated from a man aged 40-49 years in good health and CMV-seronegative. What was sequenced was PBMCs. This CDR3 reads CASSIRGTNAQETQYF. CDR3 in DNA: TGTGCCAGCAGTATAAGGGGGACTAATGCCCAAGAGACCCAGTACTTC.